Listed below are T cell receptor beta chains from one sample, sequenced in a study of T cells in Graves' hyperthyroidism and ophthalmopathy. A single record per CDR3 protein comes from TCRdb applying MiXCR to the multiplex PCR reads. Here the sample spans over 700,000 distinct CDR3 sequences, roughly 37% being singletons. Sequencing was done on a sample of blood. The receptors originated from a man between 18 and 35 years old with Graves' hyperthyroidism. CDR3s include the opening cysteine and the closing phenylalanine or tryptophan. A D gene is named only where the DNA matches it firmly. For some rows the clone size is stated as once, few or many, or as a class when expanded; others skip it.

few	TRBJ2-5	.	TRBV12-3/TRBV12-4	16	CASSLSSPLAQETQYF	TGTGCCAGCAGTTTGAGTAGTCCGTTAGCACAAGAGACCCAGTACTTC
many	TRBJ1-1	.	TRBV19	14	CASKVGGGGTEAFF	TGTGCCAGTAAGGTAGGGGGGGGAGGCACTGAAGCTTTCTTT
.	TRBJ1-1	TRBD1	TRBV10-3	12	CAISEDRVEAFF	TGTGCCATCAGTGAAGACAGGGTTGAAGCTTTCTTT
few	TRBJ2-7	.	TRBV4-2	12	CASSQSKGEQYF	TGTGCCAGCAGCCAAAGTAAGGGAGAGCAGTACTTC
.	TRBJ2-5	.	TRBV5-1	14	CASSFHRDRETQYF	TGCGCCAGCAGCTTTCACAGGGACCGGGAGACCCAGTACTTC
few	TRBJ2-7	.	TRBV7-3	14	CASSLNGNSYEQYF	TGTGCCAGCAGCTTAAACGGCAATTCATACGAGCAGTACTTC
.	TRBJ2-6	.	TRBV7-3	14	CARPHSSGANVLTF	TGTGCTAGACCCCATAGCTCTGGGGCCAACGTCCTGACTTTC
many	TRBJ2-5	.	TRBV12-3/TRBV12-4	14	CASSPWLRGETQYF	TGTGCCAGCAGTCCATGGCTACGCGGGGAGACCCAGTACTTC
.	TRBJ1-6	.	TRBV7-3	16	CASIPGRRVGSSPLHF	TGTGCCAGCATCCCTGGACGGAGGGTAGGAAGTTCACCCCTCCACTTT
.	TRBJ2-5	TRBD1	TRBV6-5	16	CASSPGQGLYQETQYF	TGTGCCAGCAGTCCCGGACAGGGACTGTACCAAGAGACCCAGTACTTC
.	TRBJ1-2	.	TRBV2	17	CASRSYRAGYGDYGYTF	TGTGCCAGCAGGAGCTACAGGGCTGGATATGGAGACTATGGCTACACCTTC
few	TRBJ2-7	.	TRBV7-6	14	CASSLNTTSYEQYF	TGTGCCAGCAGCTTAAATACCACCTCCTACGAGCAGTACTTC
few	TRBJ2-5	TRBD2	TRBV12-3/TRBV12-4	16	CASSPGLAGPQETQYF	TGTGCCAGCAGCCCGGGACTAGCGGGTCCACAAGAGACCCAGTACTTC
.	TRBJ2-7	TRBD1	TRBV7-9	14	CASSPSRDSNEQYF	TGTGCCAGCAGCCCTTCCCGGGACAGCAACGAGCAGTACTTC
.	TRBJ1-5	TRBD1	TRBV5-6	15	CASSSLTGGGQPQHF	TGTGCCAGCAGCAGTCTGACAGGGGGCGGTCAGCCCCAGCATTTT
.	TRBJ1-1	TRBD1	TRBV11-2	15	CASSRNGQGQMEAFF	TGTGCCAGCAGCCGAAACGGACAGGGGCAGATGGAAGCTTTCTTT
many	TRBJ1-2	TRBD1	TRBV10-2	12	CAGGQVGYGYTF	TGCGCCGGGGGACAGGTCGGCTATGGCTACACCTTC
few	TRBJ1-4	.	TRBV6-5	13	CASTEYEYEKLFF	TGTGCCAGCACCGAATATGAATATGAAAAACTGTTTTTT
few	TRBJ2-7	TRBD2	TRBV7-8	17	CASSVGRLAGGGYEQYF	TGTGCCAGCAGCGTCGGACGGTTAGCGGGGGGGGGCTACGAGCAGTACTTC
few	TRBJ1-3	.	TRBV4-1	16	CASSLVPSGTGNTIYF	TGCGCCAGCAGCCTTGTCCCGAGTGGGACTGGAAACACCATATATTTT
.	TRBJ1-6	.	TRBV6-5	14	CASRPRGGLTPLHF	TGTGCCAGCCGACCGCGGGGGGGATTGACACCCCTCCACTTT
few	TRBJ1-2	.	TRBV2	13	CASSEDRVYGYTF	TGTGCCAGCAGTGAAGACAGGGTATACGGCTACACCTTC
.	TRBJ1-6	.	TRBV20-1	17	CSARDRSAGPYNSPLHF	TGCAGTGCTAGAGATCGCTCGGCCGGCCCTTATAATTCACCCCTCCACTTT
few	TRBJ2-7	.	TRBV5-1	14	CASSLGGATNEQYF	TGCGCCAGCAGCTTGGGGGGGGCGACGAACGAGCAGTACTTC
few	TRBJ1-2	TRBD1	TRBV4-1	14	CASSQAPQGAGYTF	TGCGCCAGCAGCCAAGCTCCACAGGGGGCTGGCTACACCTTC
.	TRBJ1-5	.	TRBV20-1	16	CSARALGGVSVQPQHF	TGCAGTGCTAGAGCCCTCGGAGGGGTAAGTGTCCAGCCCCAGCATTTT
many	TRBJ1-2	.	TRBV29-1	14	CSVDPVEGNYGYTF	TGCAGCGTTGACCCGGTGGAGGGGAACTATGGCTACACCTTC
.	TRBJ1-1	.	TRBV5-1	15	CASSLGDIPNTEAFF	TGCGCCAGCAGCTTGGGGGACATCCCGAACACTGAAGCTTTCTTT
many	TRBJ1-2	TRBD1	TRBV2	11	CATRQGEGYTF	TGTGCCACCCGACAGGGGGAGGGCTACACCTTC
few	TRBJ2-5	TRBD2	TRBV7-9	16	CASSQPSGENQETQYF	TGTGCCAGCAGCCAACCTAGCGGAGAGAACCAAGAGACCCAGTACTTC
.	TRBJ1-4	TRBD1	TRBV11-2	15	CASSLSTGCDEKLFF	TGCGCCAGCAGCCTTTCGACAGGGTGCGATGAAAAACTGTTTTTT
few	TRBJ1-1	.	TRBV2	12	CASAKDVPEAFF	TGTGCCAGCGCCAAGGATGTCCCTGAAGCTTTCTTT
many	TRBJ2-7	.	TRBV7-9	13	CASSPSDSYEQYF	TGTGCCAGCAGCCCAAGCGATTCCTACGAGCAGTACTTC
many	TRBJ1-1	.	TRBV19	14	CASSTGRLSTEAFF	TGTGCCAGTAGCACCGGACGGTTGAGCACTGAAGCTTTCTTT
many	TRBJ2-5	.	TRBV19	11	CASRSGETQYF	TGTGCCAGTAGGAGTGGGGAGACCCAGTACTTC
many	TRBJ1-4	.	TRBV10-1	14	CASSAGATNEKLFF	TGCGCCAGCAGTGCGGGGGCAACTAATGAAAAACTGTTTTTT
.	TRBJ2-7	.	TRBV14	13	CASSQEGKPEQYF	TGTGCCAGCAGCCAAGAGGGCAAACCCGAGCAGTACTTC
.	TRBJ2-2	.	TRBV19	11	CASMGSGELFF	TGTGCCAGTATGGGGTCCGGGGAGCTGTTTTTT
.	TRBJ2-7	.	TRBV5-1	14	CASSLAAGFYEQYF	TGCGCCAGCAGCTTGGCAGCGGGCTTCTACGAGCAGTACTTC
.	TRBJ2-7	.	TRBV7-2	12	CASSLTMRGQYF	TGTGCCAGCAGCCTTACTATGAGGGGGCAGTACTTC
.	TRBJ2-7	.	TRBV2	12	CASNSLAFKQYF	TGTGCCAGCAACTCCCTAGCGTTCAAGCAGTACTTC
.	TRBJ1-4	.	TRBV7-2	16	CASSVGNWAENEKLFF	TGTGCCAGCAGCGTAGGGAATTGGGCGGAGAATGAAAAACTGTTTTTT
.	TRBJ1-4	.	TRBV7-2	16	CASSLGQIATNEKLFF	TGTGCCAGCAGCCTCGGACAGATTGCAACTAATGAAAAACTGTTTTTT
.	TRBJ1-2	.	TRBV2	16	CASSEVRGGGNYGYTF	TGTGCCAGCAGTGAGGTCAGGGGAGGGGGTAACTATGGCTACACCTTC
few	TRBJ1-1	.	TRBV12-3/TRBV12-4	13	CASRAGHYTEAFF	TGTGCCAGCAGGGCGGGACACTACACTGAAGCTTTCTTT
many	TRBJ1-1	.	TRBV7-8	12	CASSPTLPEAFF	TGTGCCAGCAGCCCCACATTGCCTGAAGCTTTCTTT
.	TRBJ2-2	.	TRBV6-1	15	CASSPLLSAGGELFF	TGTGCCAGCAGTCCGCTCTTGTCCGCAGGCGGGGAGCTGTTTTTT
many	TRBJ1-3	.	TRBV29-1	14	CSVSNRDVGNTIYF	TGCAGCGTGAGTAACAGGGATGTCGGAAACACCATATATTTT
many	TRBJ2-7	.	TRBV10-3	14	CAISSAVRPYEQYF	TGTGCCATCAGTAGCGCAGTTCGCCCCTACGAGCAGTACTTC
.	TRBJ1-5	.	TRBV9	15	CASSPQPYSNQPQHF	TGTGCCAGCAGCCCCCAGCCCTATAGCAATCAGCCCCAGCATTTT
few	TRBJ1-6	.	TRBV2	15	CASSLVRARRSPLHF	TGTGCCAGCAGTTTGGTCCGGGCTCGGCGATCACCCCTCCACTTT
.	TRBJ2-6	.	TRBV7-3	16	CASSRRGTSGANVLTF	TGCGCCAGCAGCCGCAGGGGAACTTCTGGGGCCAACGTCCTGACTTTC
few	TRBJ2-5	.	TRBV20-1	13	CSARAINQETQYF	TGCAGTGCTAGAGCCATTAACCAAGAGACCCAGTACTTC
few	TRBJ1-1	TRBD1	TRBV12-3/TRBV12-4	13	CASRPTGGSEAFF	TGTGCCAGCAGACCCACAGGGGGCTCTGAAGCTTTCTTT
many	TRBJ2-5	.	TRBV20-1	14	CSARVPSVQETQYF	TGCAGTGCTAGGGTTCCTAGCGTTCAAGAGACCCAGTACTTC
many	TRBJ2-2	TRBD1	TRBV29-1	16	CSVVGTEFANTGELFF	TGCAGCGTTGTAGGGACAGAGTTCGCGAACACCGGGGAGCTGTTTTTT
.	TRBJ2-5	TRBD2	TRBV7-2	15	CASSPRGGFGETQYF	TGTGCCAGCAGCCCCCGGGGGGGCTTTGGGGAGACCCAGTACTTC
few	TRBJ2-2	.	TRBV9	15	CASSRDGAGTGELFF	TGTGCCAGCAGTAGGGACGGGGCGGGTACCGGGGAGCTGTTTTTT
few	TRBJ2-7	.	TRBV5-1	14	CASSLDRQIYEQYF	TGCGCCAGCAGCTTGGACAGGCAGATCTACGAGCAGTACTTC